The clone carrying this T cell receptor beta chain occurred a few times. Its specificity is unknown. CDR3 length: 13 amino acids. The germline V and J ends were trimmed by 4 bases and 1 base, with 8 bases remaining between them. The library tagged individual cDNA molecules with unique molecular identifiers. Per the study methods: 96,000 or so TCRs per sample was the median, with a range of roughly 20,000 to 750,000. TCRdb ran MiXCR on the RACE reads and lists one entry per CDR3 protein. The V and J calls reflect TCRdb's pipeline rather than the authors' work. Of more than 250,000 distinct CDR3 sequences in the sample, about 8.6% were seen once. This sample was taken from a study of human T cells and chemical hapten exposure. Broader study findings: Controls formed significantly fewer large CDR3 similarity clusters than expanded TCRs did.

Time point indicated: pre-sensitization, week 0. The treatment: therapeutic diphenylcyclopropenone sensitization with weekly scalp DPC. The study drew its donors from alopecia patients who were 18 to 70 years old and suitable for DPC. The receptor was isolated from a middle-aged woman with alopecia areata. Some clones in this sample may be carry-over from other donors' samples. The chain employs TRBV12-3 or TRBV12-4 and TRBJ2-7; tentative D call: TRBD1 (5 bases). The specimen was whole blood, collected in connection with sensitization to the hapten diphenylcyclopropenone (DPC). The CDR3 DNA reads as TGTGCCAGCAGTTGGGGCAGATCCTACGAGCAGTACTTC. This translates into CASSWGRSYEQYF.